Listed below are T cell receptor beta chains from one sample, sequenced in a study of blood T cell repertoires in COVID-19. TCRdb keeps only in-frame clones here, not all; method: immunoSEQ multiplex PCR. The data show approximately 120,000 clones, with around two thirds seen just once and approximately 2.3% held by the top ten. The material sequenced was peripheral blood. These receptor sequences come from a woman between 65 and 79 years old with acute or convalescent COVID-19. The CDR3 runs from the conserved cysteine through the conserved F or W. D genes are given only for firm matches. Size is stated for part of the rows, as once, few or many counts, or as a class when the clone is expanded.

>TRBD2|.|TRBV19|TRBJ2-1
TGTGCCACGCGCCGGGAGGGGTACAATGAGCAGTTCTTC
CATRREGYNEQFF
>.|.|TRBV19|TRBJ2-3
TGTGCCAGTAGCATGAGGGGGGGAGATACGCAGTATTTT
CASSMRGGDTQYF
>TRBD1|.|TRBV6-5|TRBJ1-2
TGTGCCAGCAGAAGACCGGGACAGGGAGGCTACACCTTC
CASRRPGQGGYTF
>.|once|TRBV2|TRBJ1-3
TGTGCCAGCAGTAAGGGGCTTACCTCTGGAAACACCATATATTTT
CASSKGLTSGNTIYF
>.|few|TRBV20-1|TRBJ1-1
TGCAGTGCTAGAGGACAGACTGAAGCTTTCTTT
CSARGQTEAFF
>.|.|TRBV11-2|TRBJ2-7
TGTGCCAGCAGCTTAGATTGGAGCCCCTACGAGCAGTACTTC
CASSLDWSPYEQYF
>.|.|TRBV7-3|TRBJ1-1
TGTGCCAGCAGCTTAACGTCCCAGAACACTGAAGCTTTCTTT
CASSLTSQNTEAFF
>.|.|TRBV10-1|TRBJ2-7
TGCGCCAGCAGTGAGGGGCACGGGATATACTCCTACGAGCAGTACTTC
CASSEGHGIYSYEQYF
>TRBD1|few|TRBV3-1/TRBV3-2|TRBJ1-4
TGTGCCAGCAGCCAAGGGACAGGGCCCACTAATGAAAAACTGTTTTTT
CASSQGTGPTNEKLFF
>.|many|TRBV3-1/TRBV3-2|TRBJ1-6
TGTGCCAGCAGCCCCTACCTTACAGAACCAAATTCACCCCTCCACTTT
CASSPYLTEPNSPLHF
>TRBD1|.|TRBV2|TRBJ2-7
TGTGCCAGCAGCTCAGACTTACAGGGGGGAATGGTGTCCTACGAGCAGTACTTC
CASSSDLQGGMVSYEQYF
>.|.|TRBV7-2|TRBJ1-1
TGTGCCAGCAGCTTAGGAACAGGGAACACTGAAGCTTTCTTT
CASSLGTGNTEAFF
>.|.|TRBV5-1|TRBJ2-7
TGCGCCAGCAGCGGGCAGGGGCTCTACGAGCAGTACTTC
CASSGQGLYEQYF
>.|.|TRBV10-3|TRBJ2-2
TGTGCCATAAATACCGGGACAAAGAACACCGGGGAGCTGTTTTTT
CAINTGTKNTGELFF
>.|.|TRBV7-9|TRBJ2-3
TGTGCCAGCAGCTTGGGCGGGCCCACAGATACGCAGTATTTT
CASSLGGPTDTQYF
>.|.|TRBV5-6|TRBJ1-2
TGTGCCAGCAGCCCGGATTACAGGGAACTAAAGTATGGCTACACCTTC
CASSPDYRELKYGYTF
>TRBD1|.|TRBV3-1/TRBV3-2|TRBJ2-5
TGTGCCAGCAGCCAATGGGGACAGGGAGGGACCCAGTACTTC
CASSQWGQGGTQYF
>.|.|TRBV11-2|TRBJ1-3
TGTGCCAGCAGCTTCACTGGAGGGGTTGGAAACACCATATATTTT
CASSFTGGVGNTIYF
>.|.|TRBV25-1|TRBJ1-1
TGTGCCAGCAGTGAATGGGGCGGGAACACTGAAGCTTTCTTT
CASSEWGGNTEAFF
>TRBD1|once|TRBV29-1|TRBJ2-7
TGCAGCGTTGAAATTAGGACAGGGATTCCCTACGAGCAGTACTTC
CSVEIRTGIPYEQYF
>TRBD1|.|TRBV19|TRBJ2-2
TGTGCCAGTAGTATAGATCTATGGGGACAGTTTATCACCGGGGAGCTGTTTTTT
CASSIDLWGQFITGELFF
>.|.|TRBV6-5|TRBJ2-1
TGTGCCAGCAGTTCACTGACAGGAGTTAAATATGAGCAGTTCTTC
CASSSLTGVKYEQFF